The next 16 T cell receptor beta chains were all read from a single sample in a study of blood T cell repertoires in COVID-19. Measured with immunoSEQ multiplex PCR; TCRdb has only the in-frame clones, and not every one. In the table there are over 200,000 clones, roughly 84% of which are singletons. The sequenced sample consisted of peripheral blood. Receptors were obtained from a man aged 40-50 years with active or convalescent COVID-19.

J is TRBJ2-5 and V is TRBV7-3; D perhaps matches TRBD1 (5 bases). Germline V gene lookup returns CDR1 SGHTA and CDR2 FQGTGA. The germline V and J ends were trimmed by 7 bases and 3 bases, with 15 bases remaining between them. The CDR3 runs to 14 residues. The CDR3 DNA follows: TGTGCCAGCAACAGCTTAGGCAGGGAAGAGACCCAGTACTTC. Protein product: CASNSLGREETQYF.

The rearrangement links TRBV19 to TRBJ1-6, with D uncertain. The CDR3 runs to 13 residues. Germline loops: CDR1 LNHDA, CDR2 SQIVND (reference sequence). V shed 7 bases and J shed 9 bases, with 13 bases lying between them. The CDR3 coding sequence is TGTGCCAGTACCCAATGGCCGGGTTCACCCCTCCACTTT. Translation gives CASTQWPGSPLHF.

Here the CDR3 DNA reads TGTGCCAGCAGCTTTCAAGGGGCTTACGGCTACACCTTC. Translating gives CASSFQGAYGYTF. The rearrangement links TRBV7-3 to TRBJ1-2; possible D gene TRBD1, 5 bases. This CDR3 is 13 amino acids long. Trimming shortened V by 3 bases and J by 8 bases, and 13 bases separated the two germline ends. Germline V CDR1 and CDR2: SGHTA, FQGTGA.

Here the CDR3 DNA reads TGTGCCAGCAGTGAATTGACTCCCGGACAGGGTGGGGAGCAGTACTTC. Protein: CASSELTPGQGGEQYF. The genes are TRBV2 and TRBJ2-7; 8 bases agree with TRBD1. The germline V gene encodes CDR1 SNHLY and CDR2 FYNNEI. The CDR3 sequence is 16 residues long. Trimming cost V 2 bases and J 7 bases; bases outside gene matches: 13.

Points on this clone: At one end the junction does not follow the germline gene, possibly because of a read error. V usage is TRBV28 and J usage is TRBJ1-1; no reliable D call. CDR1 is MDHEN and CDR2 is SYDVKM in the germline V gene. This CDR3 has 12 amino acids. The DNA for the CDR3 is TGTACCAGCGAGGAAGAGCCCACTGAAGCTTTCTTT. Encoded protein: CTSEEEPTEAFF.

The rearrangement uses TRBV7-3 and TRBJ2-1; TRBD1 matches 7 bases. Trimming at V came to 6 bases and at J to 9 bases, leaving 11 bases not matched to a gene. The germline V gene encodes CDR1 SGHTA and CDR2 FQGTGA. The CDR3 covers 14 residues. The chain's CDR3 is CASRRGPDNGEQFF. In nucleotides, the CDR3 is TGTGCCAGCAGAAGGGGGCCTGATAACGGTGAGCAGTTCTTC.

The chain uses TRBV6-5 and TRBJ1-1; 7 bases are a match to TRBD1. The CDR3 is 14 residues long. Germline trimming cut 6 bases from V and 0 bases from J; bases unmatched to any gene: 4. Germline loops: CDR1 MNHEY, CDR2 SVGAGI. The DNA of the CDR3 is TGTGCCAGCAGGCCAACAGGGGTGAACACTGAAGCTTTCTTT. It yields the protein CASRPTGVNTEAFF.

The rearrangement uses TRBV27 and TRBJ2-4; 8 nucleotides align to TRBD1. Germline V gives CDR1 MNHEY, CDR2 SMNVEV (reference sequence). This CDR3 contains 16 residues. V lost 2 bases and J lost 5; bases outside the gene matches: 8. CDR3 bases: TGTGCCAGCAGTTTAAGCAGGGGGCGCGCCCAAAACATTCAGTACTTC. This codes for CASSLSRGRAQNIQYF.

The rearrangement uses TRBV27 and TRBJ1-1; TRBD1 matches 9 bases. J gave up 2 bases and V 1 base, and 8 bases lay outside the gene matches. This CDR3 is 17 amino acids long. CDR1 is MNHEY, CDR2 SMNVEV, per germline (reference sequence). The DNA for the CDR3 is TGTGCCAGCAGTTTATGGGGGACAGGGTATCTAAACACTGAAGCTTTCTTT. It encodes CASSLWGTGYLNTEAFF.

V is TRBV28 and J is TRBJ2-5; 8 bases agree with TRBD1. V gave up 3 bases and J gave up 5 bases; unmatched junction bases: 11. The CDR3 contains 16 residues. The germline CDR1 and CDR2 sequences are MDHEN and SYDVKM. For the CDR3, the DNA is TGTGCCAGCAGTTTGCGGCAGGGGGCGTCGACGGAGACCCAGTACTTC. This gives the protein CASSLRQGASTETQYF.

V is TRBV7-3 and J is TRBJ2-2; D uncertain. The CDR3 sequence is 17 residues long. V was shortened by 4 bases and J by 2 bases, with 17 bases between the two germline ends. Germline-derived CDR1 and CDR2 are SGHTA and FQGTGA. The chain's CDR3 is CASSSHVGPINTGELFF. The CDR3 DNA sequence: TGTGCCAGCAGCTCTCACGTTGGGCCCATAAACACCGGGGAGCTGTTTTTT.

This chain links TRBV7-9 with TRBJ1-4, with D perhaps TRBD1 (5 bases). Between the trimmed V and J ends, which lost 1 base and 10 bases, there was a span of 19 bases. Germline V gene data show CDR1 as SEHNR and CDR2 as FQNEAQ (reference sequence). The CDR3 covers 16 residues. The CDR3 coding sequence is TGTGCCAGCAGCTTAGGGAGCGGGGGAGTGGACGGAAAACTGTTTTTT. Translating it yields CASSLGSGGVDGKLFF.

This chain connects TRBV2 to TRBJ2-3; TRBD2 is a possible D gene (5 bases). Germline CDR1 and CDR2: SNHLY and FYNNEI. The CDR3 extends over 13 amino acids. V lost 10 bases and J 2 bases, leaving 13 bases between the germline ends. In DNA form, the CDR3 reads TGTGCCACCAGGACGGGAAACACAGATACGCAGTATTTT. Residues: CATRTGNTDTQYF.

The chain is built from TRBV6-4 and TRBJ1-2; 7 bases fit TRBD1. CDR1 MRHNA and CDR2 SNTAGT come from the germline V gene. The CDR3 length is 15 residues. V shed 6 bases, J shed 2 bases, and the junction held 9 bases outside the gene matches. CDR3 loop: CASRVEQGLNYGYTF. CDR3 nucleotides: TGTGCCAGCAGAGTGGAACAGGGGTTAAACTATGGCTACACCTTC.

The rearrangement joins TRBV27 to TRBJ1-1; TRBD1 is a possible D gene (5 bases). Germline V lookup: CDR1 MNHEY, CDR2 SMNVEV (reference sequence). V was shortened by 3 bases and J by 7 bases, with 12 bases between the two germline ends. This CDR3 is built from 13 residues. CDR3 DNA: TGTGCCAGCAGTTTTGGAGGGGCAAATGAAGCTTTCTTT. Translated, it gives CASSFGGANEAFF.

J is TRBJ1-4 and V is TRBV24-1, with D unresolved. Trimming took off 4 bases at V and 8 bases at J, with 10 bases between the two ends. CDR1 and CDR2 from the germline V gene are KGHDR and SFDVKD. This CDR3 contains 13 residues. Written as DNA, the CDR3 is TGTGCCACCAGTGAAGGATTCAGGGAAAAACTGTTTTTT. Protein product: CATSEGFREKLFF.